This entry lists 25 T cell receptor beta chains sequenced from one sample in a study of T cell responses to AZD1222 COVID-19 vaccine. Some clones are missing from TCRdb's copy, which holds only in-frame ones; the method was immunoSEQ multiplex PCR. The table records around 190,000 clones, almost 90% of them present only once. The input for sequencing was peripheral blood, taken on day 0 of AZD1222 vaccination. The origin of the receptors is an adult in good health.

The chain joins TRBV6-5 to TRBJ2-3; 7 bases line up with TRBD1. Germline V CDR1 and CDR2: MNHEY, SVGAGI. The CDR3 extends over 16 amino acids. V was clipped by 2 bases and J by 5 bases; unmatched bases: 10. The CDR3 sequence is CASSYGDSKKGDTQYF. CDR3 bases: TGTGCCAGCAGTTACGGGGACAGCAAAAAGGGAGATACGCAGTATTTT.

A few counts support this clone. V and J are TRBV5-4 and TRBJ2-1, with 8 bases lining up with TRBD2. CDR3 size: 15 residues. With V trimmed by 3 bases and J by 10 bases, 12 bases remained unmatched. The V gene's germline CDR1 is SGHNT and CDR2 YYREEE (reference sequence). CDR3 bases: TGTGCCAGCAGCTCTGTCGGACTAGCCCCGGTCGAGCAGTTCTTC. As protein: CASSSVGLAPVEQFF.

The chain employs TRBV14 and TRBJ1-6; perhaps TRBD1 as D (6 bases). The germline V and J ends were trimmed by 2 bases and 13 bases, with 18 bases remaining between them. The CDR3 length is 15 residues. Germline V gene sequence: CDR1 SGHDN, CDR2 FVKESK. The chain's CDR3 is CASSQRQTGRGPLHF. The CDR3 DNA follows: TGTGCCAGCAGCCAACGACAGACAGGCCGCGGGCCCCTCCACTTT.

The chain links TRBV2 to TRBJ2-3; 8 bases are shared with TRBD2. V trimming: 2 bases; J trimming: 1 base; junction bases outside the gene matches: 8. The CDR3 contains 17 residues. CDR1 SNHLY and CDR2 FYNNEI come from the germline V gene. The CDR3: CASSELTGGGRTDTQYF. CDR3 in DNA: TGTGCCAGCAGTGAACTAACGGGAGGGGGACGCACAGATACGCAGTATTTT.

The J gene is TRBJ1-1, the V gene TRBV5-1; 8 positions match TRBD1. The CDR3 is 14 amino acids. Germline assignment: CDR1 SGHRS and CDR2 YFSETQ. J gave up 3 bases and V 2 bases, and 3 bases lay outside the gene matches. DNA for the CDR3: TGCGCCAGCAGCTTTACAGGGGGGGACACTGAAGCTTTCTTT. It codes for CASSFTGGDTEAFF.

The chain employs TRBV6-1 and TRBJ2-3, with D maybe TRBD2 (6 bases). The CDR3 loop spans 17 amino acids. Deletions cut 2 bases from V and 4 bases from J, with 19 bases between. Germline V gene lookup returns CDR1 MNHNS and CDR2 SASEGT. As DNA, the CDR3 is TGTGCCAGCAGTGAATTAGGCGCGGCAGGGAGGCCAGATACGCAGTATTTT. As protein: CASSELGAAGRPDTQYF.

V gene TRBV5-1 combines with J gene TRBJ2-2; D possibly corresponds to TRBD2 (6 bases). V was shortened by 4 bases and J by 5 bases, with 15 bases between the two germline ends. CDR1 and CDR2 (germline): SGHRS, YFSETQ. The CDR3 runs to 15 residues. The CDR3 DNA is TGCGCCAGCAGCCTCCCCCGGGGGTCTACCGGGGAGCTGTTTTTT. It translates to CASSLPRGSTGELFF. Full variable domain (remainder filled in from reference TRBV5-1 and TRBJ2-2): KAGVTQTPRYLIKTRGQQVTLSCSPISGHRSVSWYQQTPGQGLQFLFEYFSETQRNKGNFPGRFSGRQFSNSRSEMNVSTLELGDSALYLCASSLPRGSTGELFFGEGSRLTVL.

This clone was observed once. J is TRBJ1-5 and V is TRBV5-1, with D tentatively TRBD1 (5 bases). Trimming stripped 1 base from V and 4 bases from J, with 12 bases between. CDR1 and CDR2 from the germline V gene are SGHRS and YFSETQ. The CDR3 runs 15 residues. CDR3 sequence reads: CASSLNPGGNQPQHF. In DNA form, the CDR3 reads TGCGCCAGCAGCTTGAATCCGGGGGGTAATCAGCCCCAGCATTTT.

The sample holds one count of this clone. The chain joins TRBV3-1 (or the pseudogene TRBV3-2) to TRBJ1-1, with D hard to call. The CDR3 contains 12 residues. V shed 1 base and J shed 10 bases, with 10 bases lying between them. Germline V gene sequence: CDR1 LGHDT, CDR2 YNNKEL (reference sequence). CDR3 loop: CASSQGLHRAFF. The CDR3 DNA reads as TGTGCCAGCAGCCAAGGCCTTCACAGAGCTTTCTTT.

This clone came up a few times. The chain employs TRBV4-2 and TRBJ2-7, with 15 nucleotides matching TRBD2. In germline, CDR1 is LGHNA, CDR2 YNFKEQ. Germline trimming cut 0 bases from V and 3 bases from J; bases unmatched to any gene: 18. The CDR3 has 22 residues. The CDR3 DNA reads TGTGCCAGCAGCCAAGAGCTGGACAGGGGCGGACTAGCGGGAGGGCCGCACTACGAGCAGTACTTC. Translating it yields CASSQELDRGGLAGGPHYEQYF.

V is TRBV7-6 and J is TRBJ2-1; 11 nucleotides match TRBD2. The CDR3 loop spans 17 amino acids. Germline CDR1 and CDR2: SGHVS and FNYEAQ. V gave up 3 bases and J gave up 4 bases; unmatched junction bases: 8. As DNA, the CDR3 is TGTGCCAGCAGCTTGTCCACCCTAGCGGGAGGTTACAATGAGCAGTTCTTC. This encodes CASSLSTLAGGYNEQFF.

The chain carries TRBV30 and TRBJ2-7; TRBD1 agrees at 8 bases. V dropped 3 bases and J dropped 4; count of bases not matched to a gene: 5. The length of the CDR3 is 13 residues. In germline, CDR1 is GTSNPN, CDR2 SVGIG (reference sequence). CDR3 sequence: CAWSDRGWYEQYF. CDR3 nucleotide sequence: TGTGCCTGGAGCGACAGGGGCTGGTACGAGCAGTACTTC.

DNA of the CDR3: TGCGCCAGCAGCTCTACTAGCGGGGGGCCCTACGAGCAGTACTTC. Translation gives CASSSTSGGPYEQYF. The chain employs TRBV5-1 and TRBJ2-7; the match to TRBD2 covers 12 bases. The CDR3 length is 15 residues. After removal of 3 bases from V and 2 bases from J, the junction contained 3 bases not matched to a gene. Germline values: CDR1 SGHRS, CDR2 YFSETQ.

The chain has TRBV29-1 and TRBJ2-5; 9 nucleotides match TRBD1. Germline trimming cut 2 bases from V and 5 bases from J; bases unmatched to any gene: 6. This CDR3 region has 14 residues. The germline CDR1 and CDR2 sequences are SQVTM and ANQGSEA. CDR3 protein: CSVEPGTGRETQYF. DNA for the CDR3: TGCAGCGTTGAACCCGGGACAGGGAGGGAGACCCAGTACTTC.

This sequence joins TRBV18 and TRBJ1-5; 7 bases line up with TRBD1. The CDR3 consists of 13 residues. Germline V gene sequence: CDR1 KGHSH, CDR2 LQKENI. Trimming took 5 bases from V and 7 from J; bases not matched to a gene: 5. DNA for the CDR3: TGTGCCAGCTCATTCAGGGGGGACCAGCCCCAGCATTTT. This translates into CASSFRGDQPQHF.

V gene TRBV7-9 combines with J gene TRBJ1-5; D perhaps matches TRBD1 (5 bases). The CDR3 extends over 18 amino acids. Trimming left V 5 bases short and J 2 bases short, with 22 bases between. Germline V CDR1 and CDR2: SEHNR, FQNEAQ (reference sequence). The CDR3 coding sequence is TGTGCCAGCAGCAAAGCGGGGCTTAACAATCCGGGCAATCAGCCCCAGCATTTT. Residues: CASSKAGLNNPGNQPQHF. The full variable domain, completed using reference TRBV7-9 and TRBJ1-5, is DTGVSQNPRHKITKRGQNVTFRCDPISEHNRLYWYRQTLGQGPEFLTYFQNEAQLEKSRLLSDRFSAERPKGSFSTLEIQRTEQGDSAMYLCASSKAGLNNPGNQPQHFGDGTRLSIL.

V is TRBV12-5 and J is TRBJ2-2, with TRBD1 matching 7 bases. The ends lost 1 base at V and 2 bases at J; junction bases unmatched: 1. Germline V gene lookup returns CDR1 LGHNT and CDR2 FRNRAP. CDR3 length equals 15 residues. CDR3 DNA: TGTGCTAGTGGTTTGGGACAGGGTAACACCGGGGAGCTGTTTTTT. As protein: CASGLGQGNTGELFF.

This chain joins TRBV9 and TRBJ2-2; perhaps TRBD2 as D (6 bases). The germline V gene has CDR1 SGDLS and CDR2 YYNGEE. The CDR3 is 13 residues long. V lost 3 bases and J 4 bases, leaving 7 bases between the germline ends. The CDR3, as DNA: TGTGCCAGCAGCGCTAGCGTCACCGGGGAGCTGTTTTTT. Encoded protein: CASSASVTGELFF.

The V gene is TRBV28, the J gene TRBJ2-2, with a possible D match to TRBD1 (7 bases). V was shortened by 7 bases and J by 9 bases, with 18 bases between the two germline ends. The germline CDR1 and CDR2 sequences are MDHEN and SYDVKM. The CDR3 length is 14 residues. The CDR3 DNA reads TGTGCCAGCAACCAGCCAGGGGGAGGCCGGGAGCTGTTTTTT. As protein: CASNQPGGGRELFF.

This chain connects TRBV6-5 to TRBJ2-1; D gene ambiguous. The length of the CDR3 is 13 residues. Germline lookup yields CDR1 MNHEY and CDR2 SVGAGI. V was cut by 10 bases and J by 9 bases, with 19 bases left in between. This chain's CDR3 is CAITIGPSSEQFF. The CDR3 region has the DNA TGTGCCATCACAATAGGCCCTTCCAGTGAGCAGTTCTTC.

J is TRBJ2-2 and V is TRBV13; D unresolved. The germline V gene has CDR1 PRHDT and CDR2 FYEKMQ (reference sequence). The V end was cut by 2 bases, the J end by 2 bases, with 9 bases between. The CDR3 spans 15 residues. In DNA form, the CDR3 reads TGTGCCAGCAGCTTAAGCCGCGGAAACACCGGGGAGCTGTTTTTT. Translating gives CASSLSRGNTGELFF.

This chain links TRBV28 with TRBJ1-6; D is undetermined. The CDR3 has 15 amino acids. CDR1 MDHEN and CDR2 SYDVKM come from the germline V gene. The V and J ends lost 3 bases and 0 bases respectively, with 6 bases between them. The CDR3 DNA follows: TGTGCCAGCAGTTTTTTGGTCTCCTATAATTCACCCCTCCACTTT. This codes for CASSFLVSYNSPLHF.

The rearrangement joins TRBV7-2 to TRBJ2-7; D unresolved. The length of the CDR3 is 13 residues. Per the germline V gene, CDR1 is SGHTA and CDR2 is FQGNSA. Trimming stripped 5 bases from V and 2 bases from J, with 10 bases between. The CDR3, as DNA: TGTGCCAGCAGCCAACGGGTTACCTACGAGCAGTACTTC. Translation gives CASSQRVTYEQYF.

This clone has a single count. CDR3 region: CAWRLAGGSYNEQFF. The CDR3 DNA is TGTGCCTGGAGACTAGCGGGGGGCTCCTACAATGAGCAGTTCTTC. The chain combines TRBV30 with TRBJ2-1; 12 positions agree with TRBD2. J was trimmed by 0 bases and V by 3 bases; bases with no gene match: 0. From germline, CDR1 is GTSNPN and CDR2 SVGIG (reference sequence). This CDR3 has 15 amino acids.

The V call is TRBV6-2 or TRBV6-3, the J call TRBJ1-5; 8 nucleotides align to TRBD1. J gave up 5 bases and V 2 bases, and 11 bases lay outside the gene matches. The CDR3 length is 17 residues. The germline V gene has CDR1 MNHEY and CDR2 SVGEGT. This chain's CDR3 is CASSYTVDRGSDQPQHF. CDR3 nucleotide sequence: TGTGCCAGCAGTTACACAGTTGACAGGGGATCTGATCAGCCCCAGCATTTT.